The next 30 T cell receptor beta chains were all read from a single sample in a study of cytomegalovirus exposure and HLA in healthy donors. TCRdb's table, derived via immunoSEQ multiplex PCR, lists solely in-frame clones and lacks some. This table has 100,000 to 150,000 clones, around 95% appearing once. Sequenced material: PBMCs. The receptors shown here come from a young man in good health and CMV-seronegative.

The V call is TRBV5-4, the J call TRBJ2-5, with D maybe TRBD2 (5 bases). Between the trimmed V and J ends, which lost 4 bases and 0 bases, there was a span of 19 bases. The length of the CDR3 is 17 residues. Germline CDR1 and CDR2: SGHNT and YYREEE (reference sequence). CDR3 protein: CASSRAGDWVNQETQYF. Here the CDR3 DNA reads TGTGCCAGCAGCCGGGCCGGGGATTGGGTGAACCAAGAGACCCAGTACTTC.

The rearrangement joins TRBV6-5 to TRBJ2-1; D is ambiguous. The CDR3 length is 12 residues. V gave up 5 bases and J gave up 5 bases, with 7 bases separating them. The germline CDR1 and CDR2 sequences are MNHEY and SVGAGI. DNA for the CDR3: TGTGCCAGCAGTCGCAGGAACAATGAGCAGTTCTTC. Translated, it gives CASSRRNNEQFF.

Written as DNA, the CDR3 is TGTGCCAGCAGCTCTCTAGGGGCAGGTGATATGAACACTGAAGCTTTCTTT. It translates to CASSSLGAGDMNTEAFF. The chain carries TRBV7-9 and TRBJ1-1; D is possibly TRBD1 (5 bases). The V end was cut by 4 bases, the J end by 0 bases, with 18 bases between. The germline V gene encodes CDR1 SEHNR and CDR2 FQNEAQ (reference sequence). This CDR3 region has 17 residues.

This chain links TRBV21-1 with TRBJ2-2; the listed D gene, TRBD2, was not tested against the DNA. TRBV21-1 is a known pseudogene. This CDR3 is 17 amino acids long. CDR3 in amino acids: CARDSRWRERNTGELFF. CDR3 bases: TGTGCCAGGGACTCTCGGTGGAGGGAACGGAACACCGGGGAGCTGTTTTTT.

The chain uses TRBV19 and TRBJ1-1; D call uncertain. CDR1 LNHDA and CDR2 SQIVND come from the germline V gene (reference sequence). Trimming removed 1 base at V and 0 bases at J, with 12 bases between. There are 16 residues in the CDR3. The CDR3 reads CASSIAALGMNTEAFF. The DNA for the CDR3 is TGTGCCAGTAGTATAGCCGCTTTGGGCATGAACACTGAAGCTTTCTTT.

This chain joins TRBV2 and TRBJ1-1; TRBD1 agrees at 9 bases. V shed 11 bases, J shed 8 bases, and the junction held 12 bases outside the gene matches. The CDR3 totals 13 residues. Germline V gene sequence: CDR1 SNHLY, CDR2 FYNNEI. CDR3 coding DNA: TGTGCCCTTCTCCGGGACAGGGCTACCGAAGCTTTCTTT. Protein: CALLRDRATEAFF.

The V call is TRBV19, the J call TRBJ2-7; the D gene is possibly TRBD1 (6 bases). The CDR3 is 15 residues long. CDR1 is LNHDA and CDR2 is SQIVND in the germline V gene (reference sequence). V lost 3 bases and J lost 2, with 14 bases in between. CDR3 DNA: TGTGCCAGTAGTATCCGGGACAAGAGAGCCTACGAGCAGTACTTC. Its protein is CASSIRDKRAYEQYF.

The chain uses TRBV7-9 and TRBJ2-1, with D tentatively TRBD2 (5 bases). V lost 3 bases and J 3 bases, leaving 9 bases between the germline ends. There are 14 residues in the CDR3. Germline V gene lookup returns CDR1 SEHNR and CDR2 FQNEAQ (reference sequence). The CDR3 sequence is CASSFTGVYNEQFF. Written as DNA, the CDR3 is TGTGCCAGCAGCTTTACCGGGGTCTACAATGAGCAGTTCTTC. The full variable domain, completed using reference TRBV7-9 and TRBJ2-1, is DTGVSQNPRHKITKRGQNVTFRCDPISEHNRLYWYRQTLGQGPEFLTYFQNEAQLEKSRLLSDRFSAERPKGSFSTLEIQRTEQGDSAMYLCASSFTGVYNEQFFGPGTRLTVL.

The rearrangement joins TRBV6-1 to TRBJ2-7; 11 nucleotides align to TRBD2. CDR3 length: 16 residues. J lost 3 bases, V lost 4 bases, and 8 bases had no gene match. Germline V gene sequence: CDR1 MNHNS, CDR2 SASEGT. CDR3 in amino acids: CASSGRLAGSFYEQYF. CDR3 coding DNA: TGTGCCAGCAGTGGCCGACTAGCGGGAAGTTTCTACGAGCAGTACTTC.

This chain uses TRBV27 with TRBJ1-2; 8 positions match TRBD1. CDR3 length: 14 residues. CDR1 is MNHEY, CDR2 SMNVEV, per germline (reference sequence). With V trimmed by 3 bases and J by 7 bases, 7 bases remained unmatched. The CDR3 bases are TGTGCCAGCAGTTTCGATCAGGGGGCGGGTGGCTACACCTTC. It is translated as CASSFDQGAGGYTF.

CDR3 sequence reads: CASKQVSYNEQFF. CDR3 sequence (DNA): TGTGCCAGTAAACAGGTTTCCTACAATGAGCAGTTCTTC. The chain uses TRBV6-1 and TRBJ2-1, with D possibly TRBD1 on 5 matching bases. The CDR3 length is 13 residues. The germline gives CDR1 MNHNS, CDR2 SASEGT. Trimming removed 9 bases from V and 1 base from J, with 10 bases in between.

The chain couples TRBV30 to TRBJ2-2, with 10 bases aligning to TRBD2. Germline lookup yields CDR1 GTSNPN and CDR2 SVGIG (reference sequence). Germline trimming cut 1 base from V and 0 bases from J; bases unmatched to any gene: 5. The CDR3 is made up of 17 amino acids. The CDR3, as DNA: TGTGCCTGGAGTGACGTAGGACTAGCGGCGAACACCGGGGAGCTGTTTTTT. Protein product: CAWSDVGLAANTGELFF.

The chain combines TRBV9 with TRBJ1-2; possible D gene TRBD1, 5 bases. CDR1 and CDR2 from the germline V gene are SGDLS and YYNGEE. The CDR3 is 15 residues long. V was pared by 0 bases and J by 3 bases, with 12 bases between. The CDR3 coding sequence is TGTGCCAGCAGCGTAGACGGCAGGGCAGACTATGGCTACACCTTC. Translating it yields CASSVDGRADYGYTF.

This sequence joins TRBV2 and TRBJ2-3; no definite D call. The CDR3 loop spans 12 amino acids. Germline values: CDR1 SNHLY, CDR2 FYNNEI. V gave up 2 bases and J gave up 4 bases, with 4 bases separating them. CDR3 bases: TGTGCCAGCAGTGAATCTGCAGATACGCAGTATTTT. Protein product: CASSESADTQYF.

V usage is TRBV2 and J usage is TRBJ2-1; 9 bases agree with TRBD2. The CDR3 totals 16 residues. CDR1 SNHLY and CDR2 FYNNEI come from the germline V gene. V gave up 4 bases and J gave up 5 bases; unmatched junction bases: 9. The CDR3 DNA reads as TGTGCCAGCAGTGCTCCTTTGGCGGGAGGGAACAATGAGCAGTTCTTC. Translated, it gives CASSAPLAGGNNEQFF.

J is TRBJ2-5 and V is TRBV30; tentatively, D is TRBD1 (7 bases). The V gene lost 7 bases and the J gene lost 2 bases, with 23 bases spanning the gap. This CDR3 spans 16 amino acids. Germline V gives CDR1 GTSNPN, CDR2 SVGIG (reference sequence). The CDR3 loop is CALERGRELGQETQYF. DNA for the CDR3: TGTGCCTTGGAGAGGGGGCGGGAACTTGGACAAGAGACCCAGTACTTC.

The rearrangement joins TRBV7-2 to TRBJ2-1; 8 bases align to TRBD2. This CDR3 is 18 amino acids long. Trimming took 5 bases from V and 2 from J; bases not matched to a gene: 14. Germline-derived CDR1 and CDR2 are SGHTA and FQGNSA. CDR3 sequence (DNA): TGTGCCAGCAGCCCCCAATACCACCGGGGACTAGCCTACAATGAGCAGTTCTTC. Translating it yields CASSPQYHRGLAYNEQFF.

DNA of the CDR3: TGTGCCAGCAGGAGGGAAGGATCTACCTACAATGAGCAGTTCTTC. It codes for CASRREGSTYNEQFF. This rearrangement joins TRBV6-4 to TRBJ2-1; D is possibly TRBD2 (5 bases). The CDR3 runs to 15 residues. The V gene's germline CDR1 is MRHNA and CDR2 SNTAGT. Trimming pared 6 bases from V and 2 bases from J, leaving 14 bases between.

This clone has only one observation. V is TRBV2 and J is TRBJ2-1, with 13 positions matching TRBD2. Germline assignment: CDR1 SNHLY and CDR2 FYNNEI. The CDR3 runs 18 residues. Germline trimming cut 3 bases from V and 6 bases from J; bases unmatched to any gene: 11. The CDR3 loop is CASSERRTSGSFSNEQFF. In DNA, the CDR3 is TGTGCCAGCAGTGAGCGCCGGACTAGCGGGAGTTTTAGCAATGAGCAGTTCTTC.

The rearrangement joins TRBV13 to TRBJ2-1; D call uncertain. This CDR3 has 12 amino acids. V was shortened by 6 bases and J by 9 bases, with 12 bases between the two germline ends. Germline CDR1 and CDR2: PRHDT and FYEKMQ (reference sequence). Here the CDR3 DNA reads TGTGCCAGCAGGTTTCTAGGTGTTGAGCAGTTCTTC. Its protein is CASRFLGVEQFF.

CDR3 sequence: CASSLESQGAENTIYF. CDR3 nucleotides: TGCGCCAGCAGCTTGGAATCCCAGGGGGCGGAAAACACCATATATTTT. The chain uses TRBV5-1 and TRBJ1-3; TRBD1 matches 8 bases. The CDR3 extends over 16 amino acids. CDR1 SGHRS and CDR2 YFSETQ come from the germline V gene. Trimming took 0 bases from V and 6 from J; bases not matched to a gene: 8.

The gene calls are TRBV28 and TRBJ2-6; 8 bases are a match to TRBD2. The V gene's germline CDR1 is MDHEN and CDR2 SYDVKM. The CDR3 contains 19 residues. V dropped 5 bases and J dropped 0; count of bases not matched to a gene: 12. The CDR3 DNA sequence: TGTGCCAGCAGTCCCTCCACTAGCGGAGTCCTCTCTGGGGCCAACGTCCTGACTTTC. This translates into CASSPSTSGVLSGANVLTF.

The chain links TRBV9 to TRBJ2-2; TRBD1 agrees at 10 bases. J was trimmed by 3 bases and V by 1 base; bases with no gene match: 3. The CDR3 is made up of 16 amino acids. Germline CDR1 and CDR2: SGDLS and YYNGEE. CDR3 in DNA: TGTGCCAGCAGCGTATCCGACAGGGGGCACACCGGGGAGCTGTTTTTT. This codes for CASSVSDRGHTGELFF.

The chain links TRBV10-1 to TRBJ1-2; 7 nucleotides align to TRBD1. The V segment lost 8 bases and the J segment 4 bases; nucleotides outside the gene matches: 13. Germline V lookup: CDR1 WNHNN, CDR2 SYGVQD (reference sequence). The CDR3 spans 15 residues. The CDR3 DNA reads as TGCGCCAGCCTTAAGACAGGGCAGTCGTCCTATGGCTACACCTTC. This codes for CASLKTGQSSYGYTF.

The chain joins TRBV29-1 to TRBJ1-2; 10 positions agree with TRBD1. The CDR3 loop spans 13 amino acids. Germline assignment: CDR1 SQVTM and CDR2 ANQGSEA. V trimming: 7 bases; J trimming: 6 bases; junction bases outside the gene matches: 8. In nucleotides, the CDR3 is TGCAGCGCCCGGACAGGGGGAATCCATGGCTACACCTTC. Its protein product is CSARTGGIHGYTF.

V gene TRBV7-2 combines with J gene TRBJ2-3; TRBD2 matches 11 bases. The CDR3 length is 18 residues. V gave up 1 base and J gave up 3 bases; unmatched junction bases: 9. Germline lookup yields CDR1 SGHTA and CDR2 FQGNSA. CDR3 in DNA: TGTGCCAGCAGCTTAGTGTGGGGGACTAGCGGTGGGACAGATACGCAGTATTTT. Protein: CASSLVWGTSGGTDTQYF.

The chain uses TRBV5-4 and TRBJ1-1; the D is unclear. Trimming took 5 bases from V and 1 from J, leaving 9 bases between them. Per the germline V gene, CDR1 is SGHNT and CDR2 is YYREEE (reference sequence). The length of the CDR3 is 13 residues. Written as DNA, the CDR3 is TGTGCCAGCAGGGTAAAAGCGAACACTGAAGCTTTCTTT. Translation: CASRVKANTEAFF. Filled out from reference TRBV5-4 and TRBJ1-1, the complete variable domain reads ETGVTQSPTHLIKTRGQQVTLRCSSQSGHNTVSWYQQALGQGPQFIFQYYREEENGRGNFPPRFSGLQFPNYSSELNVNALELDDSALYLCASRVKANTEAFFGQGTRLTVV.

This chain connects TRBV6-4 to TRBJ2-1; 7 bases are a match to TRBD1. The CDR3 runs 15 residues. The junction had 5 bases not matched to a gene; V was cut back by 3 bases and J by 3 bases. CDR1 and CDR2 (germline): MRHNA, SNTAGT. As DNA, the CDR3 is TGTGCCAGCAGTGAGAGGACAGGTGGCTACAATGAGCAGTTCTTC. Encoded protein: CASSERTGGYNEQFF.

This clone was detected only once. The V gene is TRBV27, the J gene TRBJ1-5, with TRBD1 matching 8 bases. Unmatched junction bases numbered 3, after V lost 5 bases and J lost 0 bases. Per the germline V gene, CDR1 is MNHEY and CDR2 is SMNVEV (reference sequence). This CDR3 has 15 amino acids. The CDR3 DNA is TGTGCCAGCAGTCAGGGGGCGAATAGCAATCAGCCCCAGCATTTT. This codes for CASSQGANSNQPQHF.

V usage is TRBV12-5 and J usage is TRBJ2-7; the D gene is possibly TRBD1 (6 bases). This CDR3 has 13 amino acids. From germline, CDR1 is LGHNT and CDR2 FRNRAP. V dropped 2 bases and J dropped 2 bases, with 7 bases sitting between them. The CDR3 sequence is CASGLSGAYEQYF. CDR3 DNA sequence: TGTGCTAGTGGTTTGTCAGGGGCCTACGAGCAGTACTTC. The full variable domain, rest sourced from reference TRBV12-5 and TRBJ2-7, is DARVTQTPRHKVTEMGQEVTMRCQPILGHNTVFWYRQTMMQGLELLAYFRNRAPLDDSGMPKDRFSAEMPDATLATLKIQPSEPRDSAVYFCASGLSGAYEQYFGPGTRLTVT.